One sample yielded the 27 T cell receptor beta chains listed below, sequenced in a study of cytomegalovirus exposure and HLA in healthy donors (dated by TCRdb to the late 2010s). The protocol used for the library was the immunoSEQ multiplex PCR assay. For the multiplex PCR, a mixture combining 60 forward primers for TCR Vbeta segments and 13 reverse primers for TCR Jbeta segments was used. Drawn from immuneACCESS, this table holds only the in-frame rearrangements with V and J called that TCRdb kept. Clones are partly lost; checked studies trace under half to an unresolved V gene and leave the rest unexplained. The sample profile shows about 220,000 clones; 65% to 75% of them were found once. Less than 2% of the sample is in the top ten clones. Sequencing was carried out using PBMCs. Receptor source: a woman aged 25 to 39 in good health and CMV-seronegative.

This chain uses TRBV11-1 with TRBJ1-1; D is ambiguous. Trimming shortened V by 8 bases and J by 1 base, and 8 bases separated the two germline ends. Germline assignment: CDR1 SGHAT and CDR2 FQDESV (reference sequence). CDR3 length: 12 residues. The CDR3 sequence: CASREGNTEAFF. The CDR3 DNA reads TGTGCCAGCCGGGAGGGGAACACTGAAGCTTTCTTT.

On this clone itself: One end of the junction is discordant with germline, which a read error may explain. V is TRBV7-9 and J is TRBJ2-2; the match to TRBD2 covers 9 bases. Germline V gene sequence: CDR1 SEHNR, CDR2 FQNEAQ (reference sequence). The CDR3 sequence is 17 residues long. This chain's CDR3 is CDSDRSLSGRNTGELFF. CDR3 DNA sequence: TGTGACAGCGACCGGTCCCTTAGCGGGAGGAACACCGGGGAGCTGTTTTTT.

In its sample, this clone was seen once. The CDR3 loop is CASRPAGGNTIYF. The CDR3 DNA sequence: TGTGCCAGCAGACCTGCAGGGGGAAACACCATATATTTT. The chain is built from TRBV27 and TRBJ1-3; tentatively, D is TRBD1 (5 bases). The CDR3 is 13 amino acids. CDR1 is MNHEY and CDR2 is SMNVEV in the germline V gene (reference sequence). Trimming took off 6 bases at V and 4 bases at J, with 10 bases between the two ends.

This clone turned up a few times. The gene calls are TRBV30 and TRBJ2-1, with a possible D match to TRBD1 (5 bases). Germline V gene data show CDR1 as GTSNPN and CDR2 as SVGIG (reference sequence). The CDR3 is 11 amino acids. V was pared by 2 bases and J by 10 bases, with 9 bases between. The CDR3: CAWSTRTEQFF. CDR3 coding DNA: TGTGCCTGGAGTACCCGGACAGAGCAGTTCTTC.

CDR3 DNA: TGTGCCAGCAGCTTAGATTTTGGTCAAAGGAGGACTGAAGCTTTCTTT. Its translation: CASSLDFGQRRTEAFF. V gene TRBV11-3 combines with J gene TRBJ1-1; D gene unclear. V was shortened by 0 bases and J by 5 bases, with 16 bases between the two germline ends. The CDR3 sequence is 16 residues long. Per germline, CDR1 SGHNT and CDR2 YENEEA. The full variable domain, rest sourced from reference TRBV11-3 and TRBJ1-1, is EAGVVQSPRYKIIEKKQPVAFWCNPISGHNTLYWYLQNLGQGPELLIRYENEEAVDDSQLPKDRFSAERLKGVDSTLKIQPAELGDSAVYLCASSLDFGQRRTEAFFGQGTRLTVV.

The chain carries TRBV5-1 and TRBJ2-7, with D tentatively TRBD1 (5 bases). Germline V gene data show CDR1 as SGHRS and CDR2 as YFSETQ. The CDR3 has 16 amino acids. Trimming took off 0 bases at V and 0 bases at J, with 13 bases between the two ends. CDR3 loop: CASSLGAGPSSYEQYF. The DNA of the CDR3 is TGCGCCAGCAGCTTGGGGGCAGGGCCTAGCTCCTACGAGCAGTACTTC.

This clone appeared a single time. The chain recombines TRBV1 with TRBJ2-5; the D call of TRBD2 is as the table states it, not checked on the DNA. TRBV1 is a documented pseudogene. CDR3 length: 16 amino acids. CDR3 bases: TGCACCAGCAGCCCCCTATCGGGCGGGGGGTGGGAGACCCAGTACTTC. It specifies CTSSPLSGGGWETQYF.

This clone was picked up a small number of times. The rearrangement uses TRBV30 and TRBJ1-4; TRBD1 agrees at 8 bases. The CDR3 consists of 13 residues. Germline CDR1 reads GTSNPN; CDR2 reads SVGIG (reference sequence). With V trimmed by 3 bases and J by 4 bases, 1 base remained unmatched. This chain's CDR3 is CAWRQGDNEKLFF. CDR3 sequence (DNA): TGTGCCTGGAGACAGGGGGATAATGAAAAACTGTTTTTT.

In this sample, this clone turned up once. CDR3: CASSPTGTGINTEAFF. The CDR3 DNA sequence: TGCGCCAGCAGCCCGACCGGGACAGGGATTAACACTGAAGCTTTCTTT. The chain has TRBV5-1 and TRBJ1-1; 9 nucleotides match TRBD1. The CDR3 totals 16 residues. CDR1 and CDR2 from the germline V gene are SGHRS and YFSETQ. J gave up 2 bases and V 4 bases, and 9 bases lay outside the gene matches.

The J gene is TRBJ2-7, the V gene TRBV5-6, with TRBD2 matching 8 bases. This CDR3 is built from 13 residues. Germline trimming cut 1 base from V and 4 bases from J; bases unmatched to any gene: 1. CDR1 SGHDT and CDR2 YYEEEE come from the germline V gene. The CDR3 region is CASSLTSGYEQYF. The CDR3 DNA sequence: TGTGCCAGCAGCTTGACTAGCGGTTACGAGCAGTACTTC.

The CDR3 sequence: CASSLDSSNSPLHF. DNA for the CDR3: TGTGCCAGCAGCCTGGACAGTTCCAATTCACCCCTCCACTTT. The chain employs TRBV5-5 and TRBJ1-6; possibly TRBD1 for D (6 bases). The CDR3 is 14 amino acids. V was shortened by 4 bases and J by 7 bases, with 12 bases between the two germline ends. The germline V gene encodes CDR1 SGHKS and CDR2 YYEKEE (reference sequence).

CDR3 sequence: CASSHSTGPLHF. CDR3 nucleotide sequence: TGTGCCAGCAGCCATTCGACAGGACCCCTCCACTTT. The chain links TRBV4-2 to TRBJ1-6; D may be TRBD1 (6 bases). The CDR3 has 12 amino acids. Per the germline V gene, CDR1 is LGHNA and CDR2 is YNFKEQ. Trimming stripped 3 bases from V and 12 bases from J, with 9 bases between.

Note on this clone: At one of its ends the junction is not consistent with the germline gene, which may arise from a read error. This chain joins TRBV4-1 and TRBJ1-2; D gene uncertain. Per the germline V gene, CDR1 is MGHRA and CDR2 is YSYEKL. This CDR3 region has 13 residues. CDR3 sequence reads: CASSQEDVEGLLF. In DNA form, the CDR3 reads TGCGCCAGCAGCCAAGAAGATGTCGAGGGTCTCCTCTTC.

This clone was picked up many times. The chain couples TRBV5-4 to TRBJ1-2; D unclear. Germline loops: CDR1 SGHNT, CDR2 YYREEE (reference sequence). Trimming removed 3 bases at V and 8 bases at J, with 11 bases between. The CDR3 is 12 residues long. The CDR3 coding sequence is TGTGCCAGCAGCTCGGTGGGGAGCGGCTACACCTTC. Amino acid sequence: CASSSVGSGYTF. Complete variable domain (other parts from reference TRBV5-4 and TRBJ1-2): ETGVTQSPTHLIKTRGQQVTLRCSSQSGHNTVSWYQQALGQGPQFIFQYYREEENGRGNFPPRFSGLQFPNYSSELNVNALELDDSALYLCASSSVGSGYTFGSGTRLTVV.

The chain has TRBV5-6 and TRBJ2-6; 9 nucleotides align to TRBD1. The germline V gene encodes CDR1 SGHDT and CDR2 YYEEEE. The CDR3 contains 16 residues. V gave up 2 bases and J gave up 4 bases; unmatched junction bases: 4. As DNA, the CDR3 is TGTGCCAGCAGCTTACAGGGGGCAACAGGGGCCAACGTCCTGACTTTC. Its translation is CASSLQGATGANVLTF.

This clone was seen a handful of times. The chain is built from TRBV4-1 and TRBJ2-3, with D perhaps TRBD2 (5 bases). Trimming shortened V by 3 bases and J by 2 bases, and 18 bases separated the two germline ends. This CDR3 spans 17 amino acids. From germline, CDR1 is MGHRA and CDR2 YSYEKL. The CDR3: CASSQLAASSYTDTQYF. The CDR3 DNA reads TGCGCCAGCAGCCAGCTGGCGGCTAGCTCTTACACAGATACGCAGTATTTT.

This rearrangement joins TRBV2 to TRBJ2-7; 7 nucleotides line up with TRBD1. V gave up 5 bases and J gave up 3 bases; unmatched junction bases: 10. This CDR3 comprises 15 residues. The germline V gene encodes CDR1 SNHLY and CDR2 FYNNEI. This chain's CDR3 is CASSQDRERIYEQYF. The CDR3 DNA is TGTGCCAGCAGTCAAGACAGGGAACGAATCTACGAGCAGTACTTC.

The chain joins TRBV9 to TRBJ2-3; D may be TRBD2 (6 bases). The CDR3 runs to 15 residues. Germline lookup yields CDR1 SGDLS and CDR2 YYNGEE. Trimming removed 3 bases from V and 2 bases from J, with 13 bases in between. The CDR3 spells CASSAGLTITDTQYF. In nucleotides, the CDR3 is TGTGCCAGCAGCGCGGGACTGACCATCACAGATACGCAGTATTTT.

The V gene is TRBV12-5, the J gene TRBJ1-1; 9 nucleotides align to TRBD1. Losses at the gene ends were 6 bases for V and 5 bases for J; bases not matched to a gene: 10. CDR1 is LGHNT and CDR2 is FRNRAP in the germline V gene. CDR3 length: 15 residues. This CDR3 reads CASGAPGQGVTEAFF. In DNA, the CDR3 is TGTGCTAGTGGGGCGCCGGGACAGGGAGTAACTGAAGCTTTCTTT.

This chain uses TRBV5-6 with TRBJ2-4, with TRBD2 as a possible D gene (6 bases). The germline gives CDR1 SGHDT, CDR2 YYEEEE. The CDR3 runs 17 residues. With 1 base removed from V and 0 bases from J, the gap between germline ends came to 14 bases. CDR3 sequence: CASSLTRRALAKNIQYF. CDR3 nucleotides: TGTGCCAGCAGCTTGACTAGGAGGGCGCTAGCCAAAAACATTCAGTACTTC. Combining the CDR3 with reference TRBV5-6 and TRBJ2-4 gives the whole variable domain DAGVTQSPTHLIKTRGQQVTLRCSPKSGHDTVSWYQQALGQGPQFIFQYYEEEERQRGNFPDRFSGHQFPNYSSELNVNALLLGDSALYLCASSLTRRALAKNIQYFGAGTRLSVL.

V is TRBV5-6 and J is TRBJ2-3; TRBD2 aligns across 7 bases. Germline-derived CDR1 and CDR2 are SGHDT and YYEEEE. V trimming: 5 bases; J trimming: 6 bases; junction bases outside the gene matches: 12. The CDR3 is 15 amino acids. CDR3 in DNA: TGTGCCAGCAGGGCCGGCGGGGGAGGTTACGATACGCAGTATTTT. It codes for CASRAGGGGYDTQYF.

The rearrangement uses TRBV29-1 and TRBJ2-7; a weak D match, TRBD1 (6 bases). This CDR3 is built from 13 residues. The germline gives CDR1 SQVTM, CDR2 ANQGSEA. V lost 3 bases and J 7 bases, leaving 16 bases between the germline ends. CDR3 coding DNA: TGCAGCGTTGACAGTCAGGGGTTCGGTGAGCAGTACTTC. Protein sequence: CSVDSQGFGEQYF.

The chain links TRBV5-1 to TRBJ1-2; D remains unclear. Germline values: CDR1 SGHRS, CDR2 YFSETQ. The V end lost 0 bases, the J end lost 1 base, and 7 bases lay between the germline ends. The CDR3 runs to 14 residues. CDR3 amino acids: CASSLESYNYGYTF. The DNA for the CDR3 is TGCGCCAGCAGCTTGGAGAGTTATAACTATGGCTACACCTTC.

This chain links TRBV6-5 with TRBJ2-1; 8 bases align to TRBD2. Germline trimming cut 1 base from V and 5 bases from J; bases unmatched to any gene: 4. The CDR3 has 15 amino acids. CDR1 is MNHEY and CDR2 is SVGAGI in the germline V gene. CDR3 region: CASSYWRGDNNEQFF. As DNA, the CDR3 is TGTGCCAGCAGTTACTGGCGGGGGGATAACAATGAGCAGTTCTTC.

The count of this clone is one. The chain employs TRBV4-1 and TRBJ1-5; 12 nucleotides match TRBD1. This CDR3 is built from 15 residues. Germline values: CDR1 MGHRA, CDR2 YSYEKL. V lost 3 bases, J lost 7 bases, and 4 bases stayed unmatched. DNA for the CDR3: TGCGCCAGCAGCCAGGGACAGGGGGCGGGCCAGCCCCAGCATTTT. It encodes CASSQGQGAGQPQHF.

This clone was counted only a few times. The rearrangement joins TRBV5-4 to TRBJ1-1, with 10 bases matching TRBD1. The CDR3 has 15 amino acids. The V gene end was trimmed by 0 bases and the J gene end by 5 bases; junction bases not matched to a gene: 4. Germline lookup yields CDR1 SGHNT and CDR2 YYREEE (reference sequence). The CDR3: CASSLAGTGATEAFF. The CDR3 DNA is TGTGCCAGCAGCTTGGCCGGGACAGGGGCTACTGAAGCTTTCTTT.

This clone was counted between two and nine times. The chain joins TRBV5-1 to TRBJ1-1; D is possibly TRBD1 (6 bases). Germline loops: CDR1 SGHRS, CDR2 YFSETQ. The ends were cut back, 0 bases at V and 8 bases at J, with 11 bases in the middle. The CDR3 covers 13 residues. DNA for the CDR3: TGCGCCAGCAGCTTGGAGGACAGCCTGGAAGCTTTCTTT. This translates into CASSLEDSLEAFF.